These 13 T cell receptor beta chains came from one sample sequenced in a study of blood T cell repertoires in COVID-19. Profiling relied on immunoSEQ multiplex PCR, and the TCRdb table lists in-frame clones only, not all of them. Of 70,000 or so clones listed, roughly 80% are singletons. The sequenced sample was peripheral blood. These receptor sequences come from a man aged 45-65 years with COVID-19, enrolled during active disease.

The CDR3 region is CASSWQTGGGQTQYF. As DNA, the CDR3 is TGCGCCAGCAGCTGGCAGACAGGGGGCGGTCAGACCCAGTACTTC. The chain has TRBV5-1 and TRBJ2-5; 10 bases agree with TRBD1. The CDR3 length is 15 residues. CDR1 is SGHRS and CDR2 is YFSETQ in the germline V gene. Trimming took 3 bases from V and 6 from J; bases not matched to a gene: 8.

The rearrangement joins TRBV2 to TRBJ1-5, with D unresolved. Germline CDR1 and CDR2: SNHLY and FYNNEI. This CDR3 is built from 15 residues. Trimming removed 2 bases from V and 7 bases from J, with 15 bases in between. In DNA form, the CDR3 reads TGTGCCAGCAGTGAATCGGGGATTGTTCACCAGCCCCAGCATTTT. The encoded protein is CASSESGIVHQPQHF.

The chain's CDR3 is CASSLGGTGNTIYF. The CDR3 nucleotides are TGTGCCAGCAGCCTGGGCGGGACTGGAAACACCATATATTTT. The chain recombines TRBV3-1 (or the pseudogene TRBV3-2) with TRBJ1-3, with unresolved D. The CDR3 is 14 amino acids. In germline, CDR1 is LGHDT, CDR2 YNNKEL (reference sequence). Deletions cut 4 bases from V and 2 bases from J, with 9 bases between.

The chain couples TRBV3-1 (or the pseudogene TRBV3-2) to TRBJ1-1; D is ambiguous. Trimming cost V 1 base and J 1 base, with 16 bases left between them. CDR1 LGHDT and CDR2 YNNKEL come from the germline V gene (reference sequence). This CDR3 contains 17 residues. CDR3: CASSQGVSFGRNTEAFF. CDR3 coding DNA: TGTGCCAGCAGCCAAGGTGTTTCCTTCGGGAGGAACACTGAAGCTTTCTTT.

V usage is TRBV3-1 (or the pseudogene TRBV3-2) and J usage is TRBJ2-5, with 8 nucleotides matching TRBD2. The CDR3 runs 14 residues. V lost 4 bases and J lost 0; bases outside the gene matches: 1. Germline V gene sequence: CDR1 LGHDT, CDR2 YNNKEL (reference sequence). The CDR3 loop is CASSLTSDQETQYF. The DNA of the CDR3 is TGTGCCAGCAGCCTGACTAGCGACCAAGAGACCCAGTACTTC.

The chain has TRBV20-1 and TRBJ1-2, with D possibly being TRBD1 (5 bases). The V gene's germline CDR1 is DFQATT and CDR2 SNEGSKA (reference sequence). The length of the CDR3 is 10 residues. Trimming removed 6 bases at V and 7 bases at J, with 9 bases between. The CDR3 protein is CSAGVPGYTF. The CDR3 DNA sequence: TGCAGTGCAGGGGTCCCTGGCTACACCTTC.

This CDR3 reads CASSPVRQGAETQYF. In DNA, the CDR3 is TGCGCCAGCAGCCCGGTCAGACAGGGAGCCGAGACCCAGTACTTC. V is TRBV5-1 and J is TRBJ2-5, with 7 bases lining up with TRBD1. The germline CDR1 and CDR2 sequences are SGHRS and YFSETQ. The trim removed 4 bases at V and 5 bases at J, leaving 11 bases unmatched. This CDR3 region has 15 residues.

The chain combines TRBV7-8 with TRBJ2-3, with 9 bases matching TRBD2. This CDR3 contains 19 residues. With 3 bases clipped from V and 4 bases from J, the junction kept 17 bases outside the gene matches. Germline V lookup: CDR1 SGHVS, CDR2 FQNEAQ. CDR3 coding DNA: TGTGCCAGCAGCTTTAGAAGCATTAAGGGCGGGAGGGCCGCAGATACGCAGTATTTT. Amino acids: CASSFRSIKGGRAADTQYF.

This clone has more than one count but fewer than ten. The chain carries TRBV7-9 and TRBJ2-3; D uncertain. The CDR3 consists of 17 residues. Trimming removed 1 base at V and 6 bases at J, with 20 bases between. Per germline, CDR1 SEHNR and CDR2 FQNEAQ (reference sequence). CDR3 sequence reads: CASSLDAWLGWMDTQYF. The DNA for the CDR3 is TGTGCCAGCAGCTTAGATGCGTGGCTAGGATGGATGGATACGCAGTATTTT.

The table lists this clone with a few counts. This rearrangement joins TRBV29-1 to TRBJ1-2, with D hard to call. The CDR3 contains 13 residues. Germline CDR1 SQVTM, CDR2 ANQGSEA. V lost 3 bases and J 2 bases, leaving 10 bases between the germline ends. CDR3 sequence (DNA): TGCAGCGTTGAGGGCCTCCCCAACTATGGCTACACCTTC. Translation: CSVEGLPNYGYTF. Full variable domain (rest looked up from reference TRBV29-1 and TRBJ1-2): SAVISQKPSRDICQRGTSLTIQCQVDSQVTMMFWYRQQPGQSLTLIATANQGSEATYESGFVIDKFPISRPNLTFSTLTVSNMSPEDSSIYLCSVEGLPNYGYTFGSGTRLTVV.

This sequence joins TRBV15 and TRBJ2-5, with 7 bases matching TRBD2. Trimming removed 1 base from V and 2 bases from J; junction bases left unmatched: 16. The V gene's germline CDR1 is LNHNV and CDR2 YYDKDF (reference sequence). The CDR3 covers 19 residues. CDR3 region: CATSRGEGPIPSFQETQYF. The CDR3 coding sequence is TGTGCCACCAGCAGAGGGGAGGGGCCCATCCCCTCTTTTCAAGAGACCCAGTACTTC. Full variable domain (missing parts from reference TRBV15 and TRBJ2-5): DAMVIQNPRYQVTQFGKPVTLSCSQTLNHNVMYWYQQKSSQAPKLLFHYYDKDFNNEADTPDNFQSRRPNTSFCFLDIRSPGLGDTAMYLCATSRGEGPIPSFQETQYFGPGTRLLVL.

This chain joins TRBV30 and TRBJ1-5; maybe TRBD1 (6 bases). V was shortened by 2 bases and J by 1 base, with 15 bases between the two germline ends. The CDR3 has 16 residues. Germline V CDR1 and CDR2: GTSNPN, SVGIG (reference sequence). CDR3 DNA sequence: TGTGCCTGGAGTCCACCTGGACAGCGGAGCAATCAGCCCCAGCATTTT. It yields the protein CAWSPPGQRSNQPQHF.

This clone was observed a handful of times. The V gene is TRBV27, the J gene TRBJ2-1; 9 bases line up with TRBD2. This CDR3 has 14 residues. Germline CDR1 reads MNHEY; CDR2 reads SMNVEV (reference sequence). Unmatched junction bases numbered 13, after V lost 7 bases and J lost 12 bases. The DNA for the CDR3 is TGTGCCAGCACCCTGACTAGCGGAAGTAGGGCGCAGTTCTTC. Its protein product is CASTLTSGSRAQFF.